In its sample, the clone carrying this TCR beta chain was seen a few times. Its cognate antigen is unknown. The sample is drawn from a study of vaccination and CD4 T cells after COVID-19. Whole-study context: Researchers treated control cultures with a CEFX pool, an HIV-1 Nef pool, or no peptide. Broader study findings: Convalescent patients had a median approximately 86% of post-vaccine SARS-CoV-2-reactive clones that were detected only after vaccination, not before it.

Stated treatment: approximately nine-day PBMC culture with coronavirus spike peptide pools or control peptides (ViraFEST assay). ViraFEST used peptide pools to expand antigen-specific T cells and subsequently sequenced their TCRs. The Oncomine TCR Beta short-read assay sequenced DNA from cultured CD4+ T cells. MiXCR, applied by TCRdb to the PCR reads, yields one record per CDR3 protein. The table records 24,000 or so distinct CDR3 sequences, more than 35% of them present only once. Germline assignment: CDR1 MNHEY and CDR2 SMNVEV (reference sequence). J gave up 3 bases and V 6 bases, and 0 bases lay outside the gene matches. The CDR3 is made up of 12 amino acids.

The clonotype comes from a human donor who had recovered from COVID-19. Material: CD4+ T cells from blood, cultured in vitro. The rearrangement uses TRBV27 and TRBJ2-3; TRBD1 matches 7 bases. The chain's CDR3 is CASRGQTDTQYF. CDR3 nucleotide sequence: TGTGCCAGCAGGGGACAGACAGATACGCAGTATTTT.